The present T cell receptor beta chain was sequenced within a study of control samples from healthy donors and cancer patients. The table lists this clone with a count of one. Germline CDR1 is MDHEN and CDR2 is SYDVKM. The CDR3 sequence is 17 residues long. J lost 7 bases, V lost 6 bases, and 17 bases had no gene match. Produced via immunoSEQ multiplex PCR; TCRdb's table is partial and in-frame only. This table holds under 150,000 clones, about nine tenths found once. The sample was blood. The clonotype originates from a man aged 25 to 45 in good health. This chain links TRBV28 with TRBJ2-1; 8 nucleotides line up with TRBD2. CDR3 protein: CASRGFSGIFYLNEQFF. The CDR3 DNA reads TGTGCCAGCAGAGGATTTAGCGGGATCTTCTATCTGAATGAGCAGTTCTTC.